This T cell receptor beta chain was identified in a study of spatial heterogeneity in lung cancer. Study details: Detected sequences consistently included more beta-chain ones than alpha-chain ones.

This clonotype has at least ten counts. Its antigen remains unidentified. The CDR3 length is 15 residues. After removal of 2 bases from V and 0 bases from J, the junction contained 4 bases not matched to a gene. Time point defined: sample taken at primary tumor resection. No cells were sorted before sequencing. The whole RNA sequenced was extracted from tumor, nontumor lung or frozen PBMC. Untreated early-stage non-small cell lung cancer patients, about 70 in total, were the donors. TCRdb reprocessed the 5' RACE reads with MiXCR, giving one entry per CDR3 protein. The top ten clones hold roughly 28% of a sample with about 38,000 distinct CDR3 sequences, around 7.5% of them seen once. Findings and limits, study-wide: Blood showed ubiquitous tumor TCRs more often at resection than at routine follow-up.

This chain uses TRBV12-3 or TRBV12-4 with TRBJ2-7; TRBD2 agrees at 7 bases. Here the sequenced sample was PBMCs, taken at surgery. The sequence was obtained from a male donor with early-stage non-small cell lung cancer. This CDR3 is CASSLSGGSSYEQYV. CDR3 coding DNA: TGTGCCAGCAGTTTATCGGGCGGGAGCTCCTACGAGCAGTACGTC.